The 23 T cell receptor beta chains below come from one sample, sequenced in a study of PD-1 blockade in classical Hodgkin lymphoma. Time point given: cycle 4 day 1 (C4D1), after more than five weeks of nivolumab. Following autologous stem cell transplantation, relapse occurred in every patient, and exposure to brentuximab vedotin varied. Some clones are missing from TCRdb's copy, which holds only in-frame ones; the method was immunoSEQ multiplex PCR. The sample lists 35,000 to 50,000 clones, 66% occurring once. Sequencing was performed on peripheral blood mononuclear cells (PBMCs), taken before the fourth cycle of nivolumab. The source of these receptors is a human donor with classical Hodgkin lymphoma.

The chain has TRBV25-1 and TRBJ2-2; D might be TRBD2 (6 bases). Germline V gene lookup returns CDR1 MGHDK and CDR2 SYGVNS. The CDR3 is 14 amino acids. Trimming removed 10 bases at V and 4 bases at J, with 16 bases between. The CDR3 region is CAITGTFGTGELFF. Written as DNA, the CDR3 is TGTGCCATCACCGGGACTTTTGGCACCGGGGAGCTGTTTTTT.

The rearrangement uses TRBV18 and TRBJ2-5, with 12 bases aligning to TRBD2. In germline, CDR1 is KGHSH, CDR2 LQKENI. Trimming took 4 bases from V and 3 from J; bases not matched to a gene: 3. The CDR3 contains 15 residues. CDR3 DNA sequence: TGTGCCAGCTCACAAGGACTAGCGGGGAAAGAGACCCAGTACTTC. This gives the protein CASSQGLAGKETQYF. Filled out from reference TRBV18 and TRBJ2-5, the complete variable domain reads NAGVMQNPRHLVRRRGQEARLRCSPMKGHSHVYWYRQLPEEGLKFMVYLQKENIIDESGMPKERFSAEFPKEGPSILRIQQVVRGDSAAYFCASSQGLAGKETQYFGPGTRLLVL.

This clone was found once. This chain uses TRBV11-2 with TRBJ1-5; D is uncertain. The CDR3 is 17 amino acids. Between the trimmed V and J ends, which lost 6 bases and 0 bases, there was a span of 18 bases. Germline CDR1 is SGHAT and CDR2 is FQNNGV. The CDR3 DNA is TGTGCCAGCAGTTATAACCCCGCAGGAGATAGCAATCAGCCCCAGCATTTT. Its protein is CASSYNPAGDSNQPQHF.

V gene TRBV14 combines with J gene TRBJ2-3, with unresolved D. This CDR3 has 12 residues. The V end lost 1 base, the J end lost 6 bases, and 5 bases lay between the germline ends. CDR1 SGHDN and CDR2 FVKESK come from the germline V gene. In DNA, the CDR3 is TGTGCCAGCAGCCAAGTGGGTGATACGCAGTATTTT. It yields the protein CASSQVGDTQYF.

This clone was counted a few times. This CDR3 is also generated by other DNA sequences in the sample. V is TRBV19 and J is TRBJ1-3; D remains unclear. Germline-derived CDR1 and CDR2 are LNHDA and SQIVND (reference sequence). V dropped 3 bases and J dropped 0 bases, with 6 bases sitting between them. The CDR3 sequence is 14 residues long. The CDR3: CASSMGSSGNTIYF. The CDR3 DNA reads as TGTGCCAGTAGTATGGGCTCCTCTGGAAACACCATATATTTT. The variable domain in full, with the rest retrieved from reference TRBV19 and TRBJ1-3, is DGGITQSPKYLFRKEGQNVTLSCEQNLNHDAMYWYRQDPGQGLRLIYYSQIVNDFQKGDIAEGYSVSREKKESFPLTVTSAQKNPTAFYLCASSMGSSGNTIYFGEGSWLTVV.

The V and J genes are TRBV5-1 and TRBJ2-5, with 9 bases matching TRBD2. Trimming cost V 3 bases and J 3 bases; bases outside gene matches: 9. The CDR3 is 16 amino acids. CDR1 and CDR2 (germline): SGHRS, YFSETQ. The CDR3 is CASSYRAGGREETQYF. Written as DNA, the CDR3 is TGCGCCAGCAGCTACCGAGCGGGGGGCCGGGAAGAGACCCAGTACTTC. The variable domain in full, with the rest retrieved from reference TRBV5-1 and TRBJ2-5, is KAGVTQTPRYLIKTRGQQVTLSCSPISGHRSVSWYQQTPGQGLQFLFEYFSETQRNKGNFPGRFSGRQFSNSRSEMNVSTLELGDSALYLCASSYRAGGREETQYFGPGTRLLVL.

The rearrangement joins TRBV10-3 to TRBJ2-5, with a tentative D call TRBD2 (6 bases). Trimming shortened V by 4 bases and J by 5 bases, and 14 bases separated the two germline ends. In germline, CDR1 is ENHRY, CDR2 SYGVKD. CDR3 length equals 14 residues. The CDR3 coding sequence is TGTGCCATCAGTGCAGTAGCGGAGGGGGAGACCCAGTACTTC. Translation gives CAISAVAEGETQYF.

Here the CDR3 reads CASSPRTGSTGELFF. In nucleotides, the CDR3 is TGTGCCAGCAGCCCTCGGACAGGATCGACCGGGGAGCTGTTTTTT. The chain combines TRBV7-2 with TRBJ2-2; 7 bases are shared with TRBD1. Trimming took 5 bases from V and 5 from J; bases not matched to a gene: 8. Germline V gene lookup returns CDR1 SGHTA and CDR2 FQGNSA. CDR3 length equals 15 residues.

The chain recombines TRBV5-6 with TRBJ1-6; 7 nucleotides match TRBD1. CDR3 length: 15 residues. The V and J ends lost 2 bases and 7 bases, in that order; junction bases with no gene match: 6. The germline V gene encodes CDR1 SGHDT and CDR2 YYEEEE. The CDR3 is CASSFRTGFNSPLHF. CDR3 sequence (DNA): TGTGCCAGCAGCTTTCGGACAGGTTTCAATTCACCCCTCCACTTT.

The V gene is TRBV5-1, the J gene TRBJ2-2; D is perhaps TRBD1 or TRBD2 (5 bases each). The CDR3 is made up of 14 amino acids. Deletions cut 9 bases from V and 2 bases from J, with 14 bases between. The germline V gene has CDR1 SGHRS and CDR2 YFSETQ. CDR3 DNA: TGCGCCACCAGGGACCGTACTAACACCGGGGAGCTGTTTTTT. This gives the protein CATRDRTNTGELFF.

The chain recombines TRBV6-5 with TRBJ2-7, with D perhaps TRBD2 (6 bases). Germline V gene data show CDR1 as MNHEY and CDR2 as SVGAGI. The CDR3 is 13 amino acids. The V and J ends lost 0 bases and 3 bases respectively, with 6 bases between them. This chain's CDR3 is CASSYSTSYEQYF. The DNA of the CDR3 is TGTGCCAGCAGTTACTCGACTAGCTACGAGCAGTACTTC.

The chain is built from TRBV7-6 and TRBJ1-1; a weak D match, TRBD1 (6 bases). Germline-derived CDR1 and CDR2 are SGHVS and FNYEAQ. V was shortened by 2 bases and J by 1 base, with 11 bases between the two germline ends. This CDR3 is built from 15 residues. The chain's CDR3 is CASSLSRGRNTEAFF. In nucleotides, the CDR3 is TGTGCCAGCAGCTTATCCAGGGGCCGGAACACTGAAGCTTTCTTT.

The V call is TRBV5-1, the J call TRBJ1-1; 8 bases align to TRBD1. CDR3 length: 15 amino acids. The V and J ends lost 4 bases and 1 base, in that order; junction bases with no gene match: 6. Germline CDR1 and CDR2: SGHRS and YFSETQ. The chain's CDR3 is CASSTQGARNTEAFF. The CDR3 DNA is TGCGCCAGCAGCACCCAGGGGGCGAGGAACACTGAAGCTTTCTTT.

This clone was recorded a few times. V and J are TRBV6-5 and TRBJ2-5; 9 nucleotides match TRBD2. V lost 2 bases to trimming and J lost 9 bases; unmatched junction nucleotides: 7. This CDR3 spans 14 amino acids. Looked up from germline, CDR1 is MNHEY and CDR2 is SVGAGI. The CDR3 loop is CASSYGRRGGSQYF. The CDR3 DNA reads TGTGCCAGCAGTTACGGGCGGCGGGGGGGCTCCCAGTACTTC.

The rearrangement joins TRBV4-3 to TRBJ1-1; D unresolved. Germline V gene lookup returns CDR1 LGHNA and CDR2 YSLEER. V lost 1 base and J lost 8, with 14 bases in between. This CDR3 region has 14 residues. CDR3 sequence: CASSQGIRAEEAFF. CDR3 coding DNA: TGCGCCAGCAGCCAAGGAATTAGGGCGGAGGAAGCTTTCTTT.

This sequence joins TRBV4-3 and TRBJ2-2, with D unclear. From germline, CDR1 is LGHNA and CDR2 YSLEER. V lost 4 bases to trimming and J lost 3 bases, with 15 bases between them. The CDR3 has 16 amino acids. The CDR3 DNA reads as TGCGCCAGCAGCCCTTACTATACTGGGTACACCGGGGAGCTGTTTTTT. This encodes CASSPYYTGYTGELFF.

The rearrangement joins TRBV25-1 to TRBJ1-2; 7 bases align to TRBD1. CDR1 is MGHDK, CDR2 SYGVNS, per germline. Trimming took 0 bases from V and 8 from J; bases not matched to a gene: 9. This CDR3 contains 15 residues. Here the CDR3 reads CASSEYVGGAWGYTF. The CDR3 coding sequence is TGTGCCAGCAGTGAATATGTAGGGGGCGCGTGGGGCTACACCTTC.

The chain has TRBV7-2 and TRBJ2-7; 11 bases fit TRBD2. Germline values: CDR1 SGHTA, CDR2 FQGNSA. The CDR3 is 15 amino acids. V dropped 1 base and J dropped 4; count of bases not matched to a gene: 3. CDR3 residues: CASSLGLAGYYEQYF. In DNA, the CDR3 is TGTGCCAGCAGCTTAGGACTAGCGGGGTATTACGAGCAGTACTTC.

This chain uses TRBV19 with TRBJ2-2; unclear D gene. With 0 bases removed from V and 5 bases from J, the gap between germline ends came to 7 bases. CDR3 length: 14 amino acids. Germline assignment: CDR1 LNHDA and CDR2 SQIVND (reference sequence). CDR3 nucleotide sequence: TGTGCCAGTAGTATAGAAACAGCTACCGGGGAGCTGTTTTTT. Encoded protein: CASSIETATGELFF.

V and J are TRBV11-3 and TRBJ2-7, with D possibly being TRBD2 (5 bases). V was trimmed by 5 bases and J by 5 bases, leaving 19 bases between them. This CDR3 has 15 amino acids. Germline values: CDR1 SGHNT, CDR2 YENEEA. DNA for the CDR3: TGTGCCAGCAGCCAGCTAGAGGGTCCGACCAACGAGCAGTACTTC. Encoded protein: CASSQLEGPTNEQYF.

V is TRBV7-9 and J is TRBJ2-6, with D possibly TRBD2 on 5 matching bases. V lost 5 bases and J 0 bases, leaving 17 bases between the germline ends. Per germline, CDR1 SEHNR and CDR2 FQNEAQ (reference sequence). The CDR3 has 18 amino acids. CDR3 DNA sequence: TGTGCCAGCAGCGTCGCCATAAGAGGGAGCTCTGGGGCCAACGTCCTGACTTTC. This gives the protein CASSVAIRGSSGANVLTF.

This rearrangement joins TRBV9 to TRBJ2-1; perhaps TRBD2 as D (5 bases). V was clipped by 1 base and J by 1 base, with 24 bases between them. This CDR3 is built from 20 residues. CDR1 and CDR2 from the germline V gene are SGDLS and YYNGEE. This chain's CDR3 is CASSVTLAGEGRASYNEQFF. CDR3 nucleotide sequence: TGTGCCAGCAGCGTAACTCTAGCTGGAGAAGGAAGGGCTTCCTACAATGAGCAGTTCTTC.

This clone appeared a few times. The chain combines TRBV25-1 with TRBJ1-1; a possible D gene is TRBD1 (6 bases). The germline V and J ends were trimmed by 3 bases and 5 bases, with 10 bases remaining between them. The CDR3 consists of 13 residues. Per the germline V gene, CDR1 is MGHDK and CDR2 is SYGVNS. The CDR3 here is CASSDTGRTEAFF. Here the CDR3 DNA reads TGTGCCAGCAGTGATACAGGGAGGACTGAAGCTTTCTTT. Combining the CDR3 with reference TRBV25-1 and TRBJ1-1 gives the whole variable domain EADIYQTPRYLVIGTGKKITLECSQTMGHDKMYWYQQDPGMELHLIHYSYGVNSTEKGDLSSESTVSRIRTEHFPLTLESARPSHTSQYLCASSDTGRTEAFFGQGTRLTVV.